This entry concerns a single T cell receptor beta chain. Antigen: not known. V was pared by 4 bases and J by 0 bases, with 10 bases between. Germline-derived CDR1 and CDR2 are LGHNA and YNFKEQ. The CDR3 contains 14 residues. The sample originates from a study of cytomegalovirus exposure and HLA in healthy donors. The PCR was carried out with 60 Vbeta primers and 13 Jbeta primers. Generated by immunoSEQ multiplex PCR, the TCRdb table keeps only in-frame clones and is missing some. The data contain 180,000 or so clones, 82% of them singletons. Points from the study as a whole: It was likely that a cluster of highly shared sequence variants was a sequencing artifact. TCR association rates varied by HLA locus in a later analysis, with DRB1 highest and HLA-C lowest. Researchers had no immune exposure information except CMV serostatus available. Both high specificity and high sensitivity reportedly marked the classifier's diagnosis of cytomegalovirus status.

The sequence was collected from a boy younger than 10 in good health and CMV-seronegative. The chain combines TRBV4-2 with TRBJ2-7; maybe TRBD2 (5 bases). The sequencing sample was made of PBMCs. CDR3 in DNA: TGTGCCAGCAGCCGAGGACTGGACTCCTACGAGCAGTACTTC. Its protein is CASSRGLDSYEQYF.